The rows below give T cell receptor beta chains drawn from one sample of a study of T-cell memory formation after mild COVID-19. TCRdb re-analysed the 5' RACE reads in MiXCR, keeping a single row per CDR3 protein. The profile covers hundreds of thousands of distinct CDR3 sequences, with roughly 25% appearing a single time and approximately 13% taken by the ten largest. Sequencing was carried out using PBMCs or a T cell subset sorted from them (not recorded which). These TCRs come from an adult woman who had mild COVID-19 (a few samples of this study predate the infection). Cell type and time point are not known. Both conserved end residues are part of each CDR3. The D gene is left open where the match is weak. Clone size, where shown, is once, few, many, or a class for clones that have expanded.

d_call	v_call	clone_size	j_call	cdr3_aa	cdr3_nt
TRBD1	TRBV9	NA	TRBJ2-5	CASSVGFVTGDETQYF	TGTGCCAGCAGCGTAGGATTCGTGACAGGGGACGAGACCCAGTACTTC
TRBD1	TRBV20-1	NA	TRBJ2-5	CSARGQQETQYF	TGCAGTGCTAGGGGACAGCAAGAGACCCAGTACTTC
TRBD2	TRBV20-1	NA	TRBJ2-3	CSAGRGTALTQYF	TGCAGTGCTGGGCGGGGGACCGCTCTCACGCAGTATTTT
NA	TRBV5-1	NA	TRBJ1-1	CASSPPHTDRVAFF	TGCGCCAGCAGCCCACCCCATACGGACCGGGTAGCTTTCTTT
NA	TRBV30	NA	TRBJ1-2	CAWSRGGGGYTF	TGTGCCTGGAGTAGGGGCGGTGGAGGCTACACCTTC
NA	TRBV9	NA	TRBJ2-2	CASSVRFGGGAGELFF	TGTGCCAGCAGCGTTAGATTCGGAGGGGGGGCCGGGGAGCTGTTTTTT
NA	TRBV4-3	many	TRBJ2-3	CASSQGDTQYF	TGCGCCAGCAGCCAGGGGGATACGCAGTATTTT
NA	TRBV5-1	NA	TRBJ2-1	CASSPRVEGSSNEQFF	TGCGCCAGCAGTCCCCGAGTGGAGGGATCATCAAATGAGCAGTTCTTC
NA	TRBV13	NA	TRBJ1-1	CASSWGVGGGTEAFF	TGTGCCAGCAGCTGGGGCGTGGGCGGGGGCACTGAAGCTTTCTTT
NA	TRBV7-6	NA	TRBJ2-7	CASSLSQGGYEQYF	TGTGCCAGCAGCTTAAGTCAGGGAGGCTACGAGCAGTACTTC
TRBD1	TRBV3-1	NA	TRBJ1-2	CASSQGARGTYGYTF	TGTGCCAGCAGCCAAGGGGCCAGGGGGACCTATGGCTACACCTTC
TRBD1	TRBV9	once	TRBJ2-1	CASSPSGAGGYNEQFF	TGTGCCAGCAGCCCCTCCGGGGCAGGGGGCTACAATGAGCAGTTCTTC
TRBD1	TRBV15	NA	TRBJ2-2	CATSGTATGELFF	TGTGCCACCTCCGGGACAGCCACCGGGGAGCTGTTTTTT
TRBD1	TRBV5-1	many	TRBJ2-7	CASSLAGTGTHEQYF	TGCGCCAGCAGCCTCGCCGGGACAGGGACCCACGAGCAGTACTTC
NA	TRBV12-3/TRBV12-4	many	TRBJ2-7	CASSSLVGYEQYF	TGTGCCAGCAGTTCACTAGTGGGGTACGAGCAGTACTTC
TRBD2	TRBV4-2	NA	TRBJ2-1	CASSPRTSDFNEQFF	TGTGCCAGCAGCCCCCGGACTAGCGACTTCAATGAGCAGTTCTTC
NA	TRBV2	once	TRBJ2-1	CASRPDSSYNEQFF	TGTGCCAGCCGACCGGACAGCTCCTACAATGAGCAGTTCTTC
NA	TRBV24-1	NA	TRBJ2-2	CATSVTDTTGELFF	TGTGCCACCAGTGTTACTGATACCACCGGGGAGCTGTTTTTT
NA	TRBV2	NA	TRBJ1-2	CASSYITGGYTF	TGTGCCAGCAGCTATATTACAGGGGGCTACACCTTC
TRBD2	TRBV29-1	NA	TRBJ2-5	CSVAGTSGVQETQYF	TGCAGCGTTGCTGGGACTAGCGGGGTCCAAGAGACCCAGTACTTC
NA	TRBV7-9	few	TRBJ2-3	CASSRGGGEGWDTQYF	TGTGCCAGCAGCCGCGGAGGGGGCGAGGGTTGGGATACGCAGTATTTT
TRBD1	TRBV19	NA	TRBJ2-7	CASSEGAKGEQYF	TGTGCCAGTAGTGAGGGGGCAAAAGGGGAGCAGTACTTC
NA	TRBV5-6	NA	TRBJ1-1	CASNTMGGSTEAFF	TGTGCCAGCAATACCATGGGGGGATCCACTGAAGCTTTCTTT
NA	TRBV6-5	NA	TRBJ2-7	CASSYGETYEQYF	TGTGCCAGCAGTTATGGGGAGACCTACGAGCAGTACTTC
TRBD2	TRBV5-1	few	TRBJ2-7	CASSLLTSGSYEQYF	TGCGCCAGCAGCTTGCTAACTAGCGGCTCCTACGAGCAGTACTTC
NA	TRBV7-9	NA	TRBJ2-7	CASSPYREQYEQYF	TGTGCCAGCAGCCCATACAGGGAGCAATACGAGCAGTACTTC
TRBD2	TRBV7-6	few	TRBJ2-3	CASSSPTSGADTQYF	TGTGCCAGCAGCTCTCCGACTAGCGGGGCTGATACGCAGTATTTT
TRBD2	TRBV5-1	few	TRBJ2-2	CASSLAVAGVTGELFF	TGCGCCAGCAGCTTGGCCGTAGCGGGAGTCACCGGGGAGCTGTTTTTT
NA	TRBV24-1	NA	TRBJ2-2	CATSDKVTGELFF	TGTGCCACCAGTGATAAGGTCACCGGGGAGCTGTTTTTT
NA	TRBV7-3	NA	TRBJ2-1	CASSSGTGEQLF	TGTGCCAGCAGCAGCGGGACAGGCGAGCAGCTCTTC
NA	TRBV4-1	NA	TRBJ2-1	CASSKQGEAYNEQFF	TGCGCCAGCAGCAAACAGGGCGAAGCCTACAATGAGCAGTTCTTC
TRBD1	TRBV5-1	few	TRBJ2-7	CASRGDRGSYEQYF	TGCGCCAGCCGCGGGGACAGGGGTTCCTACGAGCAGTACTTC
TRBD2	TRBV12-3/TRBV12-4	NA	TRBJ2-5	CASTYLAGGRETQYF	TGTGCCAGCACCTATCTAGCGGGGGGCAGGGAGACCCAGTACTTC
NA	TRBV3-1	few	TRBJ2-7	CASSQATTEQYF	TGTGCCAGCAGTCAAGCGACGACGGAGCAGTACTTC
NA	TRBV5-1	once	TRBJ1-1	CASSGGTWWGDTEAFF	TGCGCCAGCAGCGGCGGGACCTGGTGGGGAGACACTGAAGCTTTCTTT
TRBD2	TRBV12-3/TRBV12-4	few	TRBJ2-3	CASRGGPAGDTQYF	TGTGCCAGCAGGGGAGGGCCCGCCGGAGATACGCAGTATTTT
NA	TRBV12-3/TRBV12-4	NA	TRBJ1-4	CATIRDGNEKLFF	TGTGCCACCATCCGGGACGGGAATGAAAAACTGTTTTTT
NA	TRBV7-7	few	TRBJ2-5	CASSLNRAETQYF	TGTGCCAGCAGCTTGAATAGGGCGGAGACCCAGTACTTC
TRBD1	TRBV5-4	NA	TRBJ2-5	CASSLGGRGEETQYF	TGTGCCAGCAGCTTAGGGGGCAGAGGGGAAGAGACCCAGTACTTC
TRBD1	TRBV5-1	few	TRBJ1-2	CASSRDRENYGYTF	TGCGCCAGCAGCCGGGACAGAGAAAACTATGGCTACACCTTC